Below are 15 T cell receptor beta chains sequenced from a single sample in a study of blood T cell repertoires in COVID-19. Data came from immunoSEQ multiplex PCR; TCRdb stores just in-frame clones and leaves some out. The table includes 200,000 to 250,000 clones, around four fifths detected once. Sequencing was done on a sample of peripheral blood. The receptors were gathered from a woman aged 80 or older with COVID-19, enrolled during active disease.

This clone turned up a few times. The chain has TRBV19 and TRBJ1-1, with TRBD1 as a possible D gene (5 bases). Trimming removed 5 bases from V and 4 bases from J, with 11 bases in between. Germline CDR1 and CDR2: LNHDA and SQIVND (reference sequence). The CDR3 length is 13 residues. CDR3 residues: CASSQGRGTEAFF. DNA of the CDR3: TGTGCCAGTAGTCAGGGTCGAGGCACTGAAGCTTTCTTT.

V usage is TRBV10-3 and J usage is TRBJ2-7; 9 bases agree with TRBD2. Germline V gene lookup returns CDR1 ENHRY and CDR2 SYGVKD. This CDR3 spans 16 amino acids. The V gene end was trimmed by 2 bases and the J gene end by 1 base; junction bases not matched to a gene: 6. In DNA form, the CDR3 reads TGTGCCATCAGTGAGGATAGCGGGGGTTATTCCTACGAGCAGTACTTC. This translates into CAISEDSGGYSYEQYF.

The V gene is TRBV27, the J gene TRBJ1-2, with D possibly matching TRBD1 (6 bases). Germline V gene data show CDR1 as MNHEY and CDR2 as SMNVEV (reference sequence). The CDR3 totals 15 residues. V was shortened by 4 bases and J by 8 bases, with 20 bases between the two germline ends. CDR3 coding DNA: TGTGCCAGCAGTTCCAACGGGACACCCGGAGGCGGCTACACCTTC. This encodes CASSSNGTPGGGYTF.

The V call is TRBV21-1, the J call TRBJ2-3; TRBD2 reflects the table's D call only, with no check against the DNA. TRBV21-1 is recorded as a pseudogene. CDR3 length equals 12 residues. The CDR3 bases are TGTGCCAGCAGTGACTCGACCGATACGCAGTATTTT. Protein sequence: CASSDSTDTQYF.

The J gene is TRBJ2-2, the V gene TRBV12-3 or TRBV12-4; perhaps TRBD2 as D (5 bases). Trimming cost V 8 bases and J 5 bases, with 12 bases left between them. The CDR3 length is 13 residues. The CDR3 region is CASRLQFTGELFF. The CDR3 DNA is TGTGCCAGCCGACTACAGTTTACCGGGGAGCTGTTTTTT.

In this sample, this clone turned up a few times. J is TRBJ2-7 and V is TRBV28; the match to TRBD1 covers 9 bases. Per germline, CDR1 MDHEN and CDR2 SYDVKM. The CDR3 consists of 15 residues. V was clipped by 5 bases and J by 6 bases; unmatched bases: 11. This CDR3 is CASSPGTGRPGEQYF. For the CDR3, the DNA is TGTGCCAGCAGTCCCGGGACAGGGAGGCCCGGCGAGCAGTACTTC.

This clone was observed a few times. The rearrangement links TRBV6-5 to TRBJ1-2; 11 bases align to TRBD1. The V segment lost 2 bases and the J segment 6 bases; nucleotides outside the gene matches: 5. The CDR3 spans 15 residues. The germline V gene has CDR1 MNHEY and CDR2 SVGAGI. CDR3 DNA: TGTGCCAGCAGTTACCGCGGACAGGGGGCTGATGGCTACACCTTC. Protein sequence: CASSYRGQGADGYTF.

This sequence joins TRBV6-5 and TRBJ2-3, with D tentatively TRBD1 (5 bases). The CDR3 consists of 15 residues. V was clipped by 8 bases and J by 2 bases, with 17 bases between them. CDR1 is MNHEY, CDR2 SVGAGI, per germline. The CDR3 reads CASHPRRTHTDTQYF. CDR3 in DNA: TGTGCCAGCCATCCCCGAAGGACACACACAGATACGCAGTATTTT.

CDR3 residues: CASSHLTSGGAGEQFF. DNA for the CDR3: TGTGCCAGCAGCCACCTTACTAGCGGGGGGGCGGGGGAGCAGTTCTTC. The chain employs TRBV13 and TRBJ2-1; 13 nucleotides align to TRBD2. This CDR3 has 16 residues. Per germline, CDR1 PRHDT and CDR2 FYEKMQ (reference sequence). The V and J ends lost 5 bases and 10 bases, in that order; junction bases with no gene match: 11.

This clone was picked up a small number of times. This rearrangement joins TRBV27 to TRBJ1-2, with D tentatively TRBD1 (5 bases). Trimming took 2 bases from V and 4 from J, leaving 23 bases between them. The CDR3 extends over 18 amino acids. The germline CDR1 and CDR2 sequences are MNHEY and SMNVEV (reference sequence). CDR3 protein: CASSLTLAAWGEGYGYTF. DNA for the CDR3: TGTGCCAGCAGTTTAACTCTCGCCGCGTGGGGGGAAGGCTATGGCTACACCTTC.

The V gene is TRBV5-1, the J gene TRBJ1-2, with D perhaps TRBD1 (5 bases). Germline CDR1 is SGHRS and CDR2 is YFSETQ. With 4 bases removed from V and 1 base from J, the gap between germline ends came to 8 bases. The CDR3 contains 13 residues. The CDR3 DNA sequence: TGCGCCAGCAGCGCGGGACTTAACTATGGCTACACCTTC. Translation gives CASSAGLNYGYTF.

The chain uses TRBV13 and TRBJ2-3, with 9 nucleotides matching TRBD2. The CDR3 spans 16 residues. The germline CDR1 and CDR2 sequences are PRHDT and FYEKMQ (reference sequence). J was trimmed by 2 bases and V by 1 base; bases with no gene match: 4. The CDR3 DNA follows: TGTGCCAGCAGCTTAGCCAGCGGGAGGCCCACAGATACGCAGTATTTT. Protein: CASSLASGRPTDTQYF.

The rearrangement joins TRBV6-5 to TRBJ2-4; D uncertain. Per the germline V gene, CDR1 is MNHEY and CDR2 is SVGAGI. Trimming cost V 6 bases and J 9 bases, with 18 bases left between them. The length of the CDR3 is 14 residues. The CDR3 nucleotides are TGTGCCAGCAGGTACCGGGTCGGAGAAGGCATTCAGTACTTC. Translated, it gives CASRYRVGEGIQYF.

The chain joins TRBV20-1 to TRBJ2-5, with D unclear. The CDR3 has 11 amino acids. Per germline, CDR1 DFQATT and CDR2 SNEGSKA (reference sequence). Trimming took 6 bases from V and 5 from J, leaving 10 bases between them. The CDR3 here is CSAVLEETQYF. CDR3 DNA: TGCAGTGCCGTTCTGGAGGAGACCCAGTACTTC.

The rearrangement joins TRBV4-3 to TRBJ2-1; TRBD2 might be the D (6 bases). This CDR3 has 14 amino acids. The V end was cut by 2 bases, the J end by 7 bases, with 12 bases between. CDR1 LGHNA and CDR2 YSLEER come from the germline V gene. CDR3 loop: CASSQLAIGNEQFF. In DNA form, the CDR3 reads TGCGCCAGCAGCCAACTAGCGATAGGGAATGAGCAGTTCTTC.